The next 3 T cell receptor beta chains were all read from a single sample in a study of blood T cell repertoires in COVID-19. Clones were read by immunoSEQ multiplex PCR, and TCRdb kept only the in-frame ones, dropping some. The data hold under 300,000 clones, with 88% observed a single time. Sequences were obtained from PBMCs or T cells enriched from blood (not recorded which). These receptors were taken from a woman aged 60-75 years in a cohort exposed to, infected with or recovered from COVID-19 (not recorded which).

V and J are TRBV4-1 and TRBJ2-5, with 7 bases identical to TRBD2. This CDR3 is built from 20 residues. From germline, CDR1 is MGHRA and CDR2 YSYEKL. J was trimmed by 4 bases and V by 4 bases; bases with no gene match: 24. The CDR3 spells CASSPKQPPSGLEVRETQYF. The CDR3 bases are TGCGCCAGCAGCCCCAAGCAACCACCCTCTGGACTAGAAGTCCGAGAGACCCAGTACTTC.

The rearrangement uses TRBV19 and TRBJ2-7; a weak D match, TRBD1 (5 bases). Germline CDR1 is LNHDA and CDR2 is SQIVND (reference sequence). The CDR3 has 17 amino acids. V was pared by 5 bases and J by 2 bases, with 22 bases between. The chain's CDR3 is CASSRTLSPGAAYEQYF. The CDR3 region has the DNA TGTGCCAGTAGTCGGACCCTAAGCCCTGGGGCAGCCTACGAGCAGTACTTC.

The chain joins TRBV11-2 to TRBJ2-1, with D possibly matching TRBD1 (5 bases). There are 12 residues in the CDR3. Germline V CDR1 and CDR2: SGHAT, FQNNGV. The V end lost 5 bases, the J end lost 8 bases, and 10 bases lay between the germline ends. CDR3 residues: CASSIRVDEQFF. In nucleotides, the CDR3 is TGTGCCAGCAGCATCAGGGTGGATGAGCAGTTCTTC.